This TCR beta chain is drawn from a study of blood T cell repertoires in COVID-19 (dated by TCRdb to between 2020 and 2021). In terms of the full investigation: Samples from collaborators originated in the United States, Italy and Spain and spanned both the acute and convalescent phases of COVID-19. The samples were drawn from the first 160 participants of the ongoing ImmuneRACE study and from over 950 subjects provided by 6 global collaborators. The repertoires were released in a freely available public database intended as a resource for research on the immune response to SARS-CoV-2. A de-identified subject ID, COVID-19 status, age in years and sex were almost always included in the sample metadata. The dataset comprised deeply sampled blood TCRbeta repertoires from subjects exposed to, actively infected with, or recovered from COVID-19. Where available, HLA class I and class II types were obtained from metadata supplied by the sample provider rather than from assay-based typing. The prospective study material was composed of cDNA or gDNA derived from T cells, B-cell-depleted T cells, or PBMCs.

In the germline V gene (reference sequence), CDR1 corresponds to MNHEY and CDR2 to SMNVEV. A distance of 10 bases separates the germline ends of V and J, which lose 3 bases and 4 bases respectively. Counted from cysteine to phenylalanine, this CDR3 has 13 amino acids. This entry keeps only the CDR3 DNA: 39 bases, framed from base 1. Whole blood was collected in K2EDTA tubes by collaborating institutions according to the institutions' own protocols. For TCRbeta analysis, collaborator samples were shipped as frozen whole blood, as isolated PBMCs, or as DNA extracted from either sample type. This clone was picked up a small number of times. What this receptor recognizes is not known. Base qualities are missing; no much larger clone stands one base away. Summary of the overall study and its limitations: The amount of clinical and demographic metadata varied by source and participant and was provided uncurated.

TCRbeta CDR3 regions were amplified from genomic DNA by means of the immunoSEQ Assay, a bias-controlled multiplex PCR. Processing in the source paper ran as follows. The number of nucleated cells in each sample was estimated from the amplification of reference gene primers within the assay. Sequence reads were collapsed and filtered to measure the absolute abundance of every unique TCRbeta CDR3 rearrangement. Productive Simpson clonality was computed per sample as the square root of Simpson's diversity index over productive rearrangements. Held by TCRdb, this immuneACCESS table contains in-frame sequences only and omits some clones. Under half of the omission traces to an unresolved V gene where checked; the cause of the rest is unknown. V and J calls and clone size are those listed in that table; D and trimming were worked out from the DNA. This sample has approximately 210,000 clones in its table, and around 84% of those were observed once. Of the sample, around 20% falls within the top ten clones.

The material sequenced was peripheral blood. The clonotype originates from a human donor in a cohort sampled during active COVID-19. The chain is encoded by TRBV27 joined to TRBJ2-7; the D gene is unclear. The nucleotide sequence reads as follows: TGTGCCAGCAGTTTGTCAGGATTTTACGAGCAGTACTTC. This encodes CASSLSGFYEQYF.